Given below is one T cell receptor (beta chain) in context. The antigen remains unidentified. The data derive from a study of shared clonotypes between healthy human individuals. Turning to the study itself: Three CD4 naive, three CD4 memory, two CD8 naive and one CD8 memory plate were used per donor.

The study's findings and limits: Incomplete sequencing of sorted subsets was indicated by rarefaction despite large depth.

Germline V gene lookup returns CDR1 MNHEY and CDR2 SVGAGI. V lost 4 bases and J lost 5; bases outside the gene matches: 4. This CDR3 has 14 amino acids. Method: immunoSEQ multiplex PCR; TCRdb's copy keeps in-frame clones and lacks some. The profile covers around 1.1 million clones, with 75% to 85% appearing a single time and 0.5% to 0.65% taken by the ten largest. Sequencing used memory CD4+ T cells from PBMCs. This sample's subset: CD45RA-negative fraction. The chain carries TRBV6-5 and TRBJ1-1; 10 bases agree with TRBD1. The clonotype originates from a man younger than 35 in good health. Some clones in this sample may be carry-over from other donors' samples. The DNA of the CDR3 is TGTGCCAGCAGTTTAGACAGGGGGCGGACTGAAGCTTTCTTT. Protein sequence: CASSLDRGRTEAFF.